The 14 T cell receptor beta chains below come from one sample, sequenced in a study of T cells in Graves' hyperthyroidism and ophthalmopathy. RNA transcripts served as the template for amplifying TCR beta CDR3 regions. The primer set for the first-round RT-PCR of the TCR CDR3 was HTBI. Each CDR3 protein gets one entry after TCRdb re-called the multiplex PCR reads with MiXCR. The table has fewer than 350,000 distinct CDR3 sequences, around 18% seen once. Sequenced input: blood. Receptors originate from a woman aged 40 to 50 with Graves' ophthalmopathy.

This clonotype was counted many times. The chain uses TRBV3-1 and TRBJ2-5, with 13 bases that match TRBD2. V gave up 0 bases and J gave up 1 base; unmatched junction bases: 14. Germline assignment: CDR1 LGHDT and CDR2 YNNKEL (reference sequence). The CDR3 is made up of 21 amino acids. In DNA, the CDR3 is TGTGCCAGCAGCCAAGAGGGCCAAGGACTAGCGGGAGTTCCGACCCAAGAGACCCAGTACTTC. This codes for CASSQEGQGLAGVPTQETQYF.

The sample holds many counts of this clonotype. The chain recombines TRBV14 with TRBJ2-7; the D is unclear. Germline V lookup: CDR1 SGHDN, CDR2 FVKESK. The CDR3 spans 12 residues. Trimming stripped 3 bases from V and 3 bases from J, with 6 bases between. In nucleotides, the CDR3 is TGTGCCAGCAGCCATCGCATCTACGAGCAGTACTTC. Protein product: CASSHRIYEQYF.

On this clonotype itself: Germline is not matched at one junction end, which may reflect a read error. The V and J genes are TRBV29-1 and TRBJ1-2, with 7 nucleotides matching TRBD1. The germline V gene has CDR1 SQVTM and CDR2 ANQGSEA. The CDR3 consists of 11 residues. Here the CDR3 DNA reads TGCAGCGATGGGGACAGCTATGGCTACATCTTC. Translation: CSDGDSYGYIF.

With respect to this clonotype: One junction end does not reproduce the germline sequence, and a read error may be involved. This sequence joins TRBV28 and TRBJ1-2; D is unclear. This CDR3 has 14 residues. Looked up from germline, CDR1 is MDHEN and CDR2 is SYDVKM. CDR3: CAISDVVQNYGYTF. The CDR3 nucleotides are TGTGCCATCAGTGATGTTGTACAGAACTATGGCTACACCTTC.

The J gene is TRBJ2-5, the V gene TRBV6-1; TRBD1 matches 7 bases. With 4 bases clipped from V and 3 bases from J, the junction kept 5 bases outside the gene matches. Germline V gene data show CDR1 as MNHNS and CDR2 as SASEGT. The CDR3 spans 14 residues. Written as DNA, the CDR3 is TGTGCCAGCAGTGTGGGGACAGCAAAAGAGACCCAGTACTTC. Encoded protein: CASSVGTAKETQYF.

This clonotype was observed many times. V gene TRBV12-3 or TRBV12-4 combines with J gene TRBJ1-5; no firm D call. CDR3 length equals 14 residues. Trimming stripped 3 bases from V and 7 bases from J, with 13 bases between. For the CDR3, the DNA is TGTGCCAGCAGTTTTATAGGAGGGAACCAGCCCCAGCATTTT. Amino acid sequence: CASSFIGGNQPQHF.

This clonotype was observed at least ten times. This chain connects TRBV28 to TRBJ1-5; 8 bases agree with TRBD1. CDR1 is MDHEN and CDR2 is SYDVKM in the germline V gene. CDR3 length equals 15 residues. Unmatched junction bases numbered 6, after V lost 6 bases and J lost 2 bases. The CDR3 reads CASREQGGGNQPQHF. As DNA, the CDR3 is TGTGCCAGCAGGGAACAGGGGGGGGGCAATCAGCCCCAGCATTTT. The whole variable domain, filled in from reference TRBV28 and TRBJ1-5, reads DVKVTQSSRYLVKRTGEKVFLECVQDMDHENMFWYRQDPGLGLRLIYFSYDVKMKEKGDIPEGYSVSREKKERFSLILESASTNQTSMYLCASREQGGGNQPQHFGDGTRLSIL.

This chain uses TRBV20-1 with TRBJ2-2; D is perhaps TRBD1 or TRBD2 (5 bases each). The length of the CDR3 is 16 residues. Per germline, CDR1 DFQATT and CDR2 SNEGSKA (reference sequence). Trimming left V 0 bases short and J 7 bases short, with 18 bases between. CDR3 nucleotide sequence: TGCAGTGCTAGAGATCGGACCGCTGGGGGAGTCGGGGAGCTGTTTTTT. This encodes CSARDRTAGGVGELFF.

Ten or more counts support this clonotype. The chain has TRBV28 and TRBJ2-7; TRBD1 aligns across 8 bases. CDR1 is MDHEN, CDR2 SYDVKM, per germline. The CDR3 covers 14 residues. Trimming removed 6 bases from V and 6 bases from J; junction bases left unmatched: 10. CDR3 in DNA: TGTGCCAGCAGCCCCCGCAGACAGGGGACCGAGCAGTACTTC. This translates into CASSPRRQGTEQYF.

At least ten counts were recorded for this clonotype. The junction shows a germline mismatch at one end, possibly a read error. V gene TRBV28 combines with J gene TRBJ1-1; no clear D gene. The CDR3 length is 12 residues. Germline values: CDR1 MDHEN, CDR2 SYDVKM. CDR3 bases: TGTACCAGCAGCGACGAGCTCACTGAAGCTTTCTTT. It specifies CTSSDELTEAFF.

This clonotype was detected ten times or more. This chain uses TRBV19 with TRBJ1-5, with D tentatively TRBD1 (6 bases). In germline, CDR1 is LNHDA, CDR2 SQIVND (reference sequence). The CDR3 has 13 residues. V lost 3 bases and J 6 bases, leaving 9 bases between the germline ends. CDR3 in amino acids: CASSIGGLQPQHF. The CDR3 coding sequence is TGTGCCAGTAGTATCGGGGGGCTTCAGCCCCAGCATTTT.

As regards this clonotype: The germline gene is not matched at one end of the junction; a read error may be the cause. J is TRBJ1-2 and V is TRBV3-1; D ambiguous. This CDR3 spans 14 amino acids. Germline V gives CDR1 LGHDT, CDR2 YNNKEL (reference sequence). This CDR3 is CARSLVSGDYGYTF. The CDR3 bases are TGTGCCCGCAGCCTTGTTTCAGGTGACTATGGCTACACCTTC.

Notes on this clonotype: At one end the junction does not follow the germline gene, possibly because of a read error. The chain couples TRBV10-1 to TRBJ1-3; 7 bases align to TRBD1. Germline V gives CDR1 WNHNN, CDR2 SYGVQD (reference sequence). CDR3 size: 16 residues. The CDR3, as DNA: TGCGCCAGCAGTGAATTCGCGACAGGGACTGGAGACACCATATATTTT. Translated: CASSEFATGTGDTIYF.

At least ten counts were recorded for this clonotype. The chain employs TRBV10-3 and TRBJ2-5, with D perhaps given as TRBD1 or TRBD2 (6 bases each). From germline, CDR1 is ENHRY and CDR2 SYGVKD. The CDR3 sequence is 14 residues long. Trimming took 5 bases from V and 4 from J, leaving 14 bases between them. The CDR3 DNA reads as TGTGCCATCAGTTGGCTACAGGGAGGAGAGACCCAGTACTTC. As protein: CAISWLQGGETQYF.